The 3 T cell receptor beta chains given below trace back to one sample, sequenced in a study of T cell changes during pregnancy in multiple sclerosis. The protocol was immunoSEQ multiplex PCR, while the TCRdb copy is restricted to in-frame clones and leaves out a portion. The sample yields 70,000 to 95,000 clones, about 92% seen once. The source was peripheral blood, collected after pregnancy. The source of these receptors is a female donor in good health, enrolled as a control in a pregnancy study.

The chain carries TRBV13 and TRBJ2-7; D is possibly TRBD2 (5 bases). CDR1 and CDR2 from the germline V gene are PRHDT and FYEKMQ (reference sequence). Deletions cut 1 base from V and 0 bases from J, with 7 bases between. The CDR3 runs 14 residues. The CDR3 protein is CASSLERSSYEQYF. For the CDR3, the DNA is TGTGCCAGCAGCTTAGAGCGGAGCTCCTACGAGCAGTACTTC. The entire variable domain, with the rest obtained from reference TRBV13 and TRBJ2-7, is as follows: AAGVIQSPRHLIKEKRETATLKCYPIPRHDTVYWYQQGPGQDPQFLISFYEKMQSDKGSIPDRFSAQQFSDYHSELNMSSLELGDSALYFCASSLERSSYEQYFGPGTRLTVT.

The J gene is TRBJ2-3, the V gene TRBV5-1, with TRBD2 identical over 14 bases. Germline V gene sequence: CDR1 SGHRS, CDR2 YFSETQ. The CDR3 runs to 15 residues. The J segment lost 1 base and the V segment lost 5 bases, leaving 0 bases of the junction unmatched. Written as DNA, the CDR3 is TGCGCCAGCAGGGGACTAGCGGGGGGCACAGATACGCAGTATTTT. Residues: CASRGLAGGTDTQYF. Looking up the rest from reference TRBV5-1 and TRBJ2-3 gives the full variable domain: KAGVTQTPRYLIKTRGQQVTLSCSPISGHRSVSWYQQTPGQGLQFLFEYFSETQRNKGNFPGRFSGRQFSNSRSEMNVSTLELGDSALYLCASRGLAGGTDTQYFGPGTRLTVL.

This sequence joins TRBV7-2 and TRBJ1-5; D is ambiguous. Germline CDR1 SGHTA, CDR2 FQGNSA. Trimming took 4 bases from V and 0 from J, leaving 7 bases between them. The CDR3 is 14 residues long. The CDR3 spells CASSSDYSNQPQHF. CDR3 in DNA: TGTGCCAGCAGCTCCGACTATAGCAATCAGCCCCAGCATTTT.